The 6 T cell receptor beta chains listed next were all sequenced from one sample in a study of cytomegalovirus exposure and HLA in healthy donors (dated by TCRdb to the late 2010s). The method was the immunoSEQ multiplex PCR assay. For the multiplex PCR, a mixture combining 60 forward primers for TCR Vbeta segments and 13 reverse primers for TCR Jbeta segments was used. TCRdb took this table from immuneACCESS and kept in-frame rearrangements with V and J called. Such tables lack part of the clones; where checked against another copy, unresolved V genes explain under half of the gap, and the rest is unexplained. Across this sample there are fewer than 130,000 clones, with 70% to 80% seen only once. The biggest ten clones account for approximately 5.3% of the sample. The source material was PBMCs. Source of these receptors: a female donor in good health and CMV-seropositive.

The gene calls are TRBV5-1 and TRBJ2-6, with 11 bases lining up with TRBD1. This CDR3 has 17 amino acids. The germline V gene has CDR1 SGHRS and CDR2 YFSETQ. V shed 4 bases and J 2 bases; nucleotides not matched to a gene: 5. The CDR3 spells CASSLGQGATGANVLTF. In nucleotides, the CDR3 is TGCGCCAGCAGCCTAGGACAGGGGGCGACTGGGGCCAACGTCCTGACTTTC.

This rearrangement joins TRBV5-8 to TRBJ2-7; D perhaps matches TRBD2 (5 bases). The CDR3 sequence is 17 residues long. CDR1 is SGHTS, CDR2 YDEGEE, per germline. The V gene lost 4 bases and the J gene lost 0 bases, with 20 bases spanning the gap. CDR3 bases: TGTGCCAGCAGCCCCCAATACAGCGGTTCGAGCTCCTACGAGCAGTACTTC. It is translated as CASSPQYSGSSSYEQYF.

This clone was counted between two and nine times. This CDR3 reads CASSEGARVGELFF. CDR3 sequence (DNA): TGTGCCAGCAGTGAAGGCGCCAGGGTCGGGGAGCTGTTTTTT. The chain couples TRBV2 to TRBJ2-2, with D perhaps TRBD1 (5 bases). From germline, CDR1 is SNHLY and CDR2 FYNNEI. V was trimmed by 1 base and J by 7 bases, leaving 10 bases between them. The CDR3 sequence is 14 residues long. The entire variable domain, with the rest obtained from reference TRBV2 and TRBJ2-2, is as follows: EPEVTQTPSHQVTQMGQEVILRCVPISNHLYFYWYRQILGQKVEFLVSFYNNEISEKSEIFDDQFSVERPDGSNFTLKIRSTKLEDSAMYFCASSEGARVGELFFGEGSRLTVL.

This clone was found a few times. The rearrangement uses TRBV27 and TRBJ1-1; TRBD1 aligns across 7 bases. The CDR3 covers 15 residues. V gave up 4 bases and J gave up 1 base; unmatched junction bases: 6. Germline V gene lookup returns CDR1 MNHEY and CDR2 SMNVEV (reference sequence). The CDR3 nucleotides are TGTGCCAGCAGTTCAGGACAGGTGGGGAACACTGAAGCTTTCTTT. This encodes CASSSGQVGNTEAFF.

This clone appeared once. This chain uses TRBV5-1 with TRBJ2-7; the D gene is possibly TRBD2 (6 bases). The V end was cut by 4 bases, the J end by 3 bases, with 14 bases between. This CDR3 has 14 amino acids. The germline gives CDR1 SGHRS, CDR2 YFSETQ. DNA for the CDR3: TGCGCCAGCAGCCCGGGGACTTCCAACTACGAGCAGTACTTC. It codes for CASSPGTSNYEQYF.

V usage is TRBV7-2 and J usage is TRBJ2-1; TRBD2 aligns across 14 bases. The junction had 9 bases not matched to a gene; V was cut back by 0 bases and J by 5 bases. CDR3 length equals 19 residues. Germline-derived CDR1 and CDR2 are SGHTA and FQGNSA. CDR3 in amino acids: CASSLARLAGGSKNNEQFF. DNA of the CDR3: TGTGCCAGCAGCTTAGCGCGACTAGCGGGGGGGTCAAAGAACAATGAGCAGTTCTTC.